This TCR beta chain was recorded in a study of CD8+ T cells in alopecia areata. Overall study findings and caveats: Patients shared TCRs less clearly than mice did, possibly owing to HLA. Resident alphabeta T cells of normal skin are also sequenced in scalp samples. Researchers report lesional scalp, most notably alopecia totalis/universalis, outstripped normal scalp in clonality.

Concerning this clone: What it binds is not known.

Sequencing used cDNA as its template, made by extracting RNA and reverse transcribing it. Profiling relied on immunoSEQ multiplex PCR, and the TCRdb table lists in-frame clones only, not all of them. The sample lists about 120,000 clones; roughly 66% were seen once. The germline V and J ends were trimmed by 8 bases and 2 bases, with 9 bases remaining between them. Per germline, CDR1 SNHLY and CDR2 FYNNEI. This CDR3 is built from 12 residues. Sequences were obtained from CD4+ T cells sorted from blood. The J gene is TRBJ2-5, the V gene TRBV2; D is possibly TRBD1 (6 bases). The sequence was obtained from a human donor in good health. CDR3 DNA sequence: TGTGCCAGCGGACAGACACAAGAGACCCAGTACTTC. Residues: CASGQTQETQYF.